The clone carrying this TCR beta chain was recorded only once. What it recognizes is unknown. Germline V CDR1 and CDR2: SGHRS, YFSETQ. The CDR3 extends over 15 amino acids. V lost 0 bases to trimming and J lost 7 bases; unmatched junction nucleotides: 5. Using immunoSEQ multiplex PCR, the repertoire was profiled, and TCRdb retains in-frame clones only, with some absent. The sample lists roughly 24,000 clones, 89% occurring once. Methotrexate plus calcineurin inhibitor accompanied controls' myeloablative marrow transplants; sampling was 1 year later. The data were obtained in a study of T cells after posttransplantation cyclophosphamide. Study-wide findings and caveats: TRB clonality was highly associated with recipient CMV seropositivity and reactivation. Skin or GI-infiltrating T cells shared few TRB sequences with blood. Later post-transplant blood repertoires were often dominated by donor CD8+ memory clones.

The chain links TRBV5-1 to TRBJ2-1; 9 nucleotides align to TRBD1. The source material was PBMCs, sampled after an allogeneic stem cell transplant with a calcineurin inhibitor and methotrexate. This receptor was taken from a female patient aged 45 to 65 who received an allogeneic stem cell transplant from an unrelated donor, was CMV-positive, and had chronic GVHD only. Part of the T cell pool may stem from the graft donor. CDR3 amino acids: CASSLAGQGLNEQFF. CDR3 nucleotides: TGCGCCAGCAGCTTGGCGGGACAGGGTTTGAATGAGCAGTTCTTC.